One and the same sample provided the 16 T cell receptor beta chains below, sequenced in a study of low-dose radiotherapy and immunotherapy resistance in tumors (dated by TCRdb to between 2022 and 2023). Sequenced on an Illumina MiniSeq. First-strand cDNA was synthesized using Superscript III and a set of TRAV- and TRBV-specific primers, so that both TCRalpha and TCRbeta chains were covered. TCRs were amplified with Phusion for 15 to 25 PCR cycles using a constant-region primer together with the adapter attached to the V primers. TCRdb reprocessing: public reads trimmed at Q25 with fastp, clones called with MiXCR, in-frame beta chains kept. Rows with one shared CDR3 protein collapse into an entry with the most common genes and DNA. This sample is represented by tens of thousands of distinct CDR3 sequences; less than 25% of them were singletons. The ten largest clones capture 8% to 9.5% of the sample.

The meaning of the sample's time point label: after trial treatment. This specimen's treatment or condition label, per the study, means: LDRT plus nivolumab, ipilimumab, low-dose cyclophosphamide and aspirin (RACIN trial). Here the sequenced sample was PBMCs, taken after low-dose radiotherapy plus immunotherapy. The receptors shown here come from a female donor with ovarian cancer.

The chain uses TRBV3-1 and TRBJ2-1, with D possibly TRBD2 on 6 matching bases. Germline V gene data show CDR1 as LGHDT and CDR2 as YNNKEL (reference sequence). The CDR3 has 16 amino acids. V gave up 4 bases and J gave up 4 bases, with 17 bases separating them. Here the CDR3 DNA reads TGTGCCAGCAGCCCCTATATTGGCGGGAATTACAATGAGCAGTTCTTC. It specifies CASSPYIGGNYNEQFF.

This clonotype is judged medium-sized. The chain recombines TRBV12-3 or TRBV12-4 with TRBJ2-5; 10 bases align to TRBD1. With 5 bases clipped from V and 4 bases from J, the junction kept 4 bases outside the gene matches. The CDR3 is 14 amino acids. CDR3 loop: CASSPGQGGETQYF. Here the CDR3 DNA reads TGTGCCAGCAGTCCCGGACAGGGGGGAGAGACCCAGTACTTC.

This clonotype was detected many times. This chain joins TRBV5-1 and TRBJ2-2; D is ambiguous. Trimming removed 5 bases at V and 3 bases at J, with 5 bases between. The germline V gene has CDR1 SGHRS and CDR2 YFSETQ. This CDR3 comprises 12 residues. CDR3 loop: CASREYTGELFF. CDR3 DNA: TGCGCCAGCAGGGAGTACACCGGGGAGCTGTTTTTT.

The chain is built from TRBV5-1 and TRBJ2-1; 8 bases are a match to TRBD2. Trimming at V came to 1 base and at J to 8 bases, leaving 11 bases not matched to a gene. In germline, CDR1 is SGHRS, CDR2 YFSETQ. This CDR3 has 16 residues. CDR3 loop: CASSLNGLASGDEQFF. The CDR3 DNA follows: TGCGCCAGCAGCTTGAATGGACTAGCCTCGGGGGATGAGCAGTTCTTC. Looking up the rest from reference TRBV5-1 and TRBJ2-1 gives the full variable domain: KAGVTQTPRYLIKTRGQQVTLSCSPISGHRSVSWYQQTPGQGLQFLFEYFSETQRNKGNFPGRFSGRQFSNSRSEMNVSTLELGDSALYLCASSLNGLASGDEQFFGPGTRLTVL.

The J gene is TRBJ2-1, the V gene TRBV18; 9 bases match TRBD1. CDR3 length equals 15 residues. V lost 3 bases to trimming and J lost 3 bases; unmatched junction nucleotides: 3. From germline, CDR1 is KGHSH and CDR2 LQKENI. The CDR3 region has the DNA TGTGCCAGCTCACCGGGACAGGGAGGCTACAATGAGCAGTTCTTC. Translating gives CASSPGQGGYNEQFF.

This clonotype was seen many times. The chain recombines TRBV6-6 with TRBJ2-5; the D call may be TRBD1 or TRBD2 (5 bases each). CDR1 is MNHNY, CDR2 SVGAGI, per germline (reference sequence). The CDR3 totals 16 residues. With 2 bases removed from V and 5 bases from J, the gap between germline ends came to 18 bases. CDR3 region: CASSYPGPLKGETQYF. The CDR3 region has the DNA TGTGCCAGCAGTTACCCGGGACCCCTGAAAGGGGAGACCCAGTACTTC.

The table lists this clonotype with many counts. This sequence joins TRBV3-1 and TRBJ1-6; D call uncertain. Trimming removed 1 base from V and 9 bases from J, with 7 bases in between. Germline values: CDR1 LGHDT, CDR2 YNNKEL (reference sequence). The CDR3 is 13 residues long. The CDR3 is CASSQGVISPLHF. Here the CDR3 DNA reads TGTGCCAGCAGCCAAGGTGTGATTTCACCCCTCCACTTT.

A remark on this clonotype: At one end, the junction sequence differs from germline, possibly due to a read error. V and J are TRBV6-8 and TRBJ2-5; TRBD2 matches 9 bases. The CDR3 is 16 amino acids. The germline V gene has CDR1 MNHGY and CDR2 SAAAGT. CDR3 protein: CDSRLAGQLYRETQYF. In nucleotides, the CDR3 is TGTGACAGCAGGCTAGCGGGGCAGCTTTACAGGGAGACCCAGTACTTC.

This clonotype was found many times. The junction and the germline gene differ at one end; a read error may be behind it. CDR3: CASSLAVLAGARLDEQFF. CDR3 bases: TGTGCCAGCAGTTTAGCGGTCCTAGCGGGGGCCAGGTTGGATGAGCAGTTCTTC. The chain carries TRBV7-9 and TRBJ2-1; 10 bases match TRBD2. CDR1 SEHNR and CDR2 FQNEAQ come from the germline V gene (reference sequence). The CDR3 runs to 18 residues.

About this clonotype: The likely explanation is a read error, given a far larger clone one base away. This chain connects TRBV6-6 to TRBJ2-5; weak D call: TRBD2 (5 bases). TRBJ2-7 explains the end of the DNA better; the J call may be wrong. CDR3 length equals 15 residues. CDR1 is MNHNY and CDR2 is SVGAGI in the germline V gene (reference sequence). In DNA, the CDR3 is TGTGCCAGCAGATACTCAGGCACTAGCTCCTACGAGCAGTACTTC. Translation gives CASRYSGTSSYEQYF.

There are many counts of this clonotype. The DNA for the CDR3 is TGTGCCAGCAGTCCAATCCCACAGAAGAACACCGGGGAGCTGTTTTTT. Amino acid sequence: CASSPIPQKNTGELFF. The chain couples TRBV27 to TRBJ2-2; D uncertain. Trimming shortened V by 5 bases and J by 1 base, and 14 bases separated the two germline ends. The V gene's germline CDR1 is MNHEY and CDR2 SMNVEV (reference sequence). The CDR3 runs 16 residues.

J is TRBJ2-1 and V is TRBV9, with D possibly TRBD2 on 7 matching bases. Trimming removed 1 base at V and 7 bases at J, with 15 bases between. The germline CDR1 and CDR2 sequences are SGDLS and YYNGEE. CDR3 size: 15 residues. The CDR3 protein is CASSVSAGALNEQFF. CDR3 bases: TGTGCCAGCAGCGTATCGGCGGGGGCCTTAAATGAGCAGTTCTTC. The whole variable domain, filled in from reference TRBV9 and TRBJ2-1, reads DSGVTQTPKHLITATGQRVTLRCSPRSGDLSVYWYQQSLDQGLQFLIQYYNGEERAKGNILERFSAQQFPDLHSELNLSSLELGDSALYFCASSVSAGALNEQFFGPGTRLTVL.

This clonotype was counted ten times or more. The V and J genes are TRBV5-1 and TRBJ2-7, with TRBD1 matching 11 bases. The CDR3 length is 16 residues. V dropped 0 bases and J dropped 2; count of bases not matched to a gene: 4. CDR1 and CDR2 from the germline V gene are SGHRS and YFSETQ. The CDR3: CASSLGGTGGPYEQYF. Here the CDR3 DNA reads TGCGCCAGCAGCTTGGGTGGGACAGGGGGTCCCTACGAGCAGTACTTC.

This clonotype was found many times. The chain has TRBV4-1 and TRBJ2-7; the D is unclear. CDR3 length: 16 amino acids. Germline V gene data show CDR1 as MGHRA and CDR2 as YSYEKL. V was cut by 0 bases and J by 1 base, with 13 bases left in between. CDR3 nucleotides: TGCGCCAGCAGCCAAGACCGGCCGGATCTTTCCTACGAGCAGTACTTC. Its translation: CASSQDRPDLSYEQYF.

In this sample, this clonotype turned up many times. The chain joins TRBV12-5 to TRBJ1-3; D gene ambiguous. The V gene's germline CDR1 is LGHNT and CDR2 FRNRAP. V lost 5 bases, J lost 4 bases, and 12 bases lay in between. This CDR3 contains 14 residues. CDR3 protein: CASGPSAGGNTIYF. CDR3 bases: TGTGCTAGTGGTCCGTCGGCGGGAGGAAACACCATATATTTT.

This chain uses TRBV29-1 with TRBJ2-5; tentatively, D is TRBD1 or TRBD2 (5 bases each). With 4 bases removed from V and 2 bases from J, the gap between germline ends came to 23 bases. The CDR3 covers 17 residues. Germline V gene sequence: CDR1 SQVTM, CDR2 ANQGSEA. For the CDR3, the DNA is TGCAGCGTTGCCGGCAGGGACGGTGATGCGAAACAAGAGACCCAGTACTTC. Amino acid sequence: CSVAGRDGDAKQETQYF.